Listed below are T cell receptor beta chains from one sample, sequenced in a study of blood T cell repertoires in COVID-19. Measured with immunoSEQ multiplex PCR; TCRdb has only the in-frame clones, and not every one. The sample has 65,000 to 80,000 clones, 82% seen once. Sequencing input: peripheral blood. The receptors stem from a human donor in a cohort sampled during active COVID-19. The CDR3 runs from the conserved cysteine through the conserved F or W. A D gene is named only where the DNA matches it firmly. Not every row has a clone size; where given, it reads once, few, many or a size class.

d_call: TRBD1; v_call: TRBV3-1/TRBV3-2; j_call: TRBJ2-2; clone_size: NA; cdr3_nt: TGTGCCAGCACCCGGGACAGACTCAACACCGGGGAGCTGTTTTTT; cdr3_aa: CASTRDRLNTGELFF
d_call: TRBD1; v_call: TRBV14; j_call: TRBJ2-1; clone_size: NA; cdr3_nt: TGTGCCAGCAGCCCCTGGACAGGGGGCTACAATGAGCAGTTCTTC; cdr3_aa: CASSPWTGGYNEQFF
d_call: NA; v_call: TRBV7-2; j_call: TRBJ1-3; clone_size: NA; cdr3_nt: TGTGCCAGCAGCTTAGATCGAGGTTCGGGAAACACCATATATTTT; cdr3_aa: CASSLDRGSGNTIYF
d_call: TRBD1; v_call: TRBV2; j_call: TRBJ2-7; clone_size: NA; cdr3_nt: TGTGCCAGCAGTTTACAGGGGGACTACGAGCAGTACTTC; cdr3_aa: CASSLQGDYEQYF
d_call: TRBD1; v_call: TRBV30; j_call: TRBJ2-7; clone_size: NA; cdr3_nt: TGTGCCTGGAGTCTCCGGCCGGGCGGGACAGGGTACTACGAGCAGTACTTC; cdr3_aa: CAWSLRPGGTGYYEQYF
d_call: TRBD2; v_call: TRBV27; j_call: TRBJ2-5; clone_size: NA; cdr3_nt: TGTGCCAGCAGTTCTTTCGGGACTAGCGGGGAGACCGGGACCCAGTACTTC; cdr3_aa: CASSSFGTSGETGTQYF
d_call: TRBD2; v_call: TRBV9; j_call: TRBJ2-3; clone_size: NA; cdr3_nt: TGTGCCAGCAGCGTAGATGGCGGGGGGGCAGATACGCAGTATTTT; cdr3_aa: CASSVDGGGADTQYF
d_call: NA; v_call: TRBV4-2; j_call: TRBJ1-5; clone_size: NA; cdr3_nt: TGTGCCAGCAGCCAGGCAGGGTATCAGCCCCAGCATTTT; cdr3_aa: CASSQAGYQPQHF
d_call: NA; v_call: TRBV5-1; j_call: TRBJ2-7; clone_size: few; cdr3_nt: TGCGCCAGCAGCCAACAGGGCCCCTACGAGCAGTACTTC; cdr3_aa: CASSQQGPYEQYF
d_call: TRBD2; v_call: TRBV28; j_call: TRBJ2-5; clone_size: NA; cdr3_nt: TGTGCCAGCAGACTAGCGGGGGCTTTGTGGGAGACCCAGTACTTC; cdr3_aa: CASRLAGALWETQYF
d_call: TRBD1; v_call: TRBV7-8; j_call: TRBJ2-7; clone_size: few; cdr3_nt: TGTGCCAGCAGCTTAGGGACAGGGCTTAACGAGCAGTACTTC; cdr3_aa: CASSLGTGLNEQYF
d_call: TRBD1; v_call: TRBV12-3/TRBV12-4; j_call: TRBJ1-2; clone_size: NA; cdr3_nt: TGTGCCAGCTTAAGGGACAGACAGAATGGCTACACCTTC; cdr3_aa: CASLRDRQNGYTF
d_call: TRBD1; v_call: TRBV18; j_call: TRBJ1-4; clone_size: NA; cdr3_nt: TGTGCCAGCTCACGGGACAGGGGGAATGAAAAACTGTTTTTT; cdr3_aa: CASSRDRGNEKLFF
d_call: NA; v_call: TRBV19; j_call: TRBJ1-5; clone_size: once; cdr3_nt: TGTGCCAGTAGTGCTAGAGACAGAGCCAATCAGCCCCAGCATTTT; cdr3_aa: CASSARDRANQPQHF
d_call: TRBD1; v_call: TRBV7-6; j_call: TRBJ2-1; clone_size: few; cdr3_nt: TGTGCCAGCGGCACGACAGGGGCCTCCTACAATGAGCAGTTCTTC; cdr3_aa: CASGTTGASYNEQFF
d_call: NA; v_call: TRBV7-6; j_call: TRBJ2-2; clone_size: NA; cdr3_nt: TGTGCCAGCAGCTTAGGGCAGGGCCCCGGGGAGCTGTTTTTT; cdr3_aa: CASSLGQGPGELFF
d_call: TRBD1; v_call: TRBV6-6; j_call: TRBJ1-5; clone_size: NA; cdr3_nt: TGTGCCAGCAGTGACAGGGGGAATCAGCCCCAGCATTTT; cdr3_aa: CASSDRGNQPQHF
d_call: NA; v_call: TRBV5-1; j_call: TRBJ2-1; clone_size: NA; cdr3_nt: TGCGCCAGCAGCTTGGGGGCAGGGACCTACAATGAGCAGTTCTTC; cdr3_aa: CASSLGAGTYNEQFF
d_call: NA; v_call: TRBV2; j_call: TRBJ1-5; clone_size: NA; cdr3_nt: TGTGCCAGCAGCCCGGACAGTTTCCCAAATCAGCCCCAGCATTTT; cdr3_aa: CASSPDSFPNQPQHF
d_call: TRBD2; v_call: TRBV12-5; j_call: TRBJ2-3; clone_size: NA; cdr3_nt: TGTGCTAGTGGTTTGGCCGGACTAGCGACCCCTTCCACAGATACGCAGTATTTT; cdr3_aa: CASGLAGLATPSTDTQYF
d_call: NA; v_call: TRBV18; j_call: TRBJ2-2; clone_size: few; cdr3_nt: TGTGCCAGCTCACCACTAACAGGGCGCGCGGGCACCGGGGAGCTGTTTTTT; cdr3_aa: CASSPLTGRAGTGELFF
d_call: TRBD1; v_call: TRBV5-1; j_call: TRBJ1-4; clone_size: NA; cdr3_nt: TGCGCCAGCAGCCGCCGGACAGGGGGTAATGAAAAACTGTTTTTT; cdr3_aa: CASSRRTGGNEKLFF
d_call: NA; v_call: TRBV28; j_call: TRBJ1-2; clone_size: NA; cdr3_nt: TGTGCCAGCAGTCCTGCTAATCTCAAAGGCTACACCTTC; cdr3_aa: CASSPANLKGYTF
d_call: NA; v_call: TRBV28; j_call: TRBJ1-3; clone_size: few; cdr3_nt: TGTGCCAGCGGCGAGGTGGACACCATATATTTT; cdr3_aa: CASGEVDTIYF
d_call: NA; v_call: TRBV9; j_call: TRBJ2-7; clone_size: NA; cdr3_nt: TGTGCCAGCAGCGCGCAGGGTCCCTACGAGCAGTACTTC; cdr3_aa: CASSAQGPYEQYF
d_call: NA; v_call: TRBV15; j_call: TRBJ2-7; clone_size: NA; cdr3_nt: TGTGCCACCAGCAGAGTTTACGGAGACTACGAGCAGTACTTC; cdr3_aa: CATSRVYGDYEQYF
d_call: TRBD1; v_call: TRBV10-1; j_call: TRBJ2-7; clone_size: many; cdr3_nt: TGCGCCATTTTCCGGGACAGGGTAGGCGAGCAGTACTTC; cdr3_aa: CAIFRDRVGEQYF
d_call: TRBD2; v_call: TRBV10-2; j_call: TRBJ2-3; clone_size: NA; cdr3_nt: TGCGCCAGCAGGTCTCTAGCGGGGCTCACAGATACGCAGTATTTT; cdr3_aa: CASRSLAGLTDTQYF
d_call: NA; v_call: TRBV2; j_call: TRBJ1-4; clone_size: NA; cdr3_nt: TGTGCCAGCAGTGGAGGGATAGGGGGTGATGAAAAACTGTTTTTT; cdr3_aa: CASSGGIGGDEKLFF
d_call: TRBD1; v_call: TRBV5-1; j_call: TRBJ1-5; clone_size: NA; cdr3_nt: TGCGCCAGCAGCTTAGGGACAGTACCTCGGGATCAGCCCCAGCATTTT; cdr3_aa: CASSLGTVPRDQPQHF
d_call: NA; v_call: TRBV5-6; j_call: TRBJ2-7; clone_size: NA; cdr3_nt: TGTGCCAGCAGCTTGATCAGGGGATCACGAAGGTACGAGCAGTACTTC; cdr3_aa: CASSLIRGSRRYEQYF
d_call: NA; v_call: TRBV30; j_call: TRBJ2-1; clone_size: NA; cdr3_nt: TGTGCCTGGAAAAGGTGGCGGCACAATGAGCAGTTCTTC; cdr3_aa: CAWKRWRHNEQFF
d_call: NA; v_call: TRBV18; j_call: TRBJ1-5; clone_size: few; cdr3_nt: TGTGCCAGCTCAGTACAGGGCAATCAGCCCCAGCATTTT; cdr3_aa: CASSVQGNQPQHF
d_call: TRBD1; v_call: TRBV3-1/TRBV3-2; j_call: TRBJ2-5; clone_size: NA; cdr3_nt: TGTGCCAGCAGCAACCGGGACAGGGGGCTTGAGACCCAGTACTTC; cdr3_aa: CASSNRDRGLETQYF
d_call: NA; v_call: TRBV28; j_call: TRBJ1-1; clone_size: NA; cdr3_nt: TGTGCCAGCAGGTCACAGGGTCCGGCTTTCTTT; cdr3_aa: CASRSQGPAFF
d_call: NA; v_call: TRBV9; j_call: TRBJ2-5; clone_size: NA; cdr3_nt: TGTGCCAGCAGCCCGAGTGGGGGCGAAGAGACCCAGTACTTC; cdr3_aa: CASSPSGGEETQYF
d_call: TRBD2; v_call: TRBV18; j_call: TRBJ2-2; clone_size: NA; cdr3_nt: TGTGCCAGCTCAGCGTACCTAGCGGGGGCGGATACCGGGGAGCTGTTTTTT; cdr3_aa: CASSAYLAGADTGELFF
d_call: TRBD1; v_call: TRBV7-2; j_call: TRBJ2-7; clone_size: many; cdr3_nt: TGTGCCAGCAGCCCCGGGACAGGGCACTACGAGCAGTACTTC; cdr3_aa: CASSPGTGHYEQYF
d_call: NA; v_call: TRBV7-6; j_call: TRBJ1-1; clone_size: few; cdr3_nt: TGTGCCAGCAGCGCGGGACTTGAAGCTTTCTTT; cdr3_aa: CASSAGLEAFF
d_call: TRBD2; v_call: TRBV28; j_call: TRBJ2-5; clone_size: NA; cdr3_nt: TGTGCCAGCAGTTTGGGGCTGGGGATGGCGGGGGGCCCAAGAGAAGAGACCCAGTACTTC; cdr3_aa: CASSLGLGMAGGPREETQYF
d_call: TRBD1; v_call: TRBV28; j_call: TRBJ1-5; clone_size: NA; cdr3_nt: TGTGCCAGCAGATCCGGGACAGGGGGGGGAAGTCAGCCCCAGCATTTT; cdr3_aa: CASRSGTGGGSQPQHF
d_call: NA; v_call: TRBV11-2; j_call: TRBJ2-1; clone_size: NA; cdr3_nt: TGTGCCAGCAGCCCAGGAGGACCCCAAAATGAGCAGTTCTTC; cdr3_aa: CASSPGGPQNEQFF